The 19 T cell receptor beta chains below were found in one sample sequenced in a study of OX40 agonist ivuxolimab in advanced cancers. To prepare the library, the immunoSEQ multiplex PCR assay was applied. TCRdb obtained this table from immuneACCESS and retained in-frame rearrangements with V and J assigned. These tables miss some clones; where compared with another copy, unresolved V genes account for less than half of the shortfall, and the remainder is unexplained. The sample table holds about 43,000 clones, of which roughly 93% were seen once. Around 19% of the sample comes from the top ten. The sample here was CD4+ or CD8+ T cells sorted from blood, taken in a trial of the OX40 agonist ivuxolimab. These receptors came from an adult with an advanced solid tumor such as melanoma, head and neck, liver or kidney cancer.

The CDR3 here is CASSPEVRGALHF. In DNA, the CDR3 is TGTGCCAGCAGCCCAGAGGTTCGGGGGGCCCTCCACTTT. The gene calls are TRBV7-9 and TRBJ1-6, with D maybe TRBD1 (5 bases). CDR3 length: 13 amino acids. V shed 5 bases and J shed 14 bases, with 16 bases lying between them. Germline CDR1 is SEHNR and CDR2 is FQNEAQ (reference sequence).

The chain uses TRBV19 and TRBJ1-5, with D unresolved. This CDR3 spans 13 amino acids. V dropped 1 base and J dropped 6 bases, with 7 bases sitting between them. CDR1 LNHDA and CDR2 SQIVND come from the germline V gene (reference sequence). The CDR3 DNA reads as TGTGCCAGTAGTATAGGTTGGGTTCAGCCCCAGCATTTT. It encodes CASSIGWVQPQHF.

The chain has TRBV27 and TRBJ2-7, with D uncertain. The germline V and J ends were trimmed by 1 base and 1 base, with 11 bases remaining between them. The CDR3 loop spans 15 amino acids. Germline values: CDR1 MNHEY, CDR2 SMNVEV (reference sequence). CDR3 bases: TGTGCCAGCAGTTTATTCATAGACGGATCCTACGAGCAGTACTTC. Encoded protein: CASSLFIDGSYEQYF.

CDR3 residues: CASSLAGQYEKLFF. For the CDR3, the DNA is TGTGCCAGCAGCTTAGCGGGACAGTATGAAAAACTGTTTTTT. The chain recombines TRBV11-2 with TRBJ1-4; 7 bases fit TRBD1. The junction had 2 bases not matched to a gene; V was cut back by 1 base and J by 6 bases. This CDR3 has 14 residues. The germline V gene encodes CDR1 SGHAT and CDR2 FQNNGV.

The chain employs TRBV7-6 and TRBJ1-6; 7 positions match TRBD1. This CDR3 is built from 18 residues. Germline CDR1 reads SGHVS; CDR2 reads FNYEAQ. With V trimmed by 0 bases and J by 4 bases, 9 bases remained unmatched. The CDR3 reads CASSLAPRQGGYNSPLHF. The CDR3 region has the DNA TGTGCCAGCAGCTTAGCGCCCCGGCAGGGGGGGTATAATTCACCCCTCCACTTT.

This clone was seen a few times. The rearrangement joins TRBV7-6 to TRBJ2-5; D might be TRBD1 (6 bases). The CDR3 loop spans 13 amino acids. Trimming took off 5 bases at V and 9 bases at J, with 16 bases between the two ends. Per the germline V gene, CDR1 is SGHVS and CDR2 is FNYEAQ. The CDR3 is CASSKGQAGAQYF. The CDR3 DNA is TGTGCCAGCAGCAAGGGACAAGCTGGGGCCCAGTACTTC.

This chain connects TRBV7-9 to TRBJ2-7, with 7 positions matching TRBD1. The CDR3 extends over 13 amino acids. Germline V gene lookup returns CDR1 SEHNR and CDR2 FQNEAQ (reference sequence). The V segment lost 8 bases and the J segment 1 base; nucleotides outside the gene matches: 5. The CDR3 DNA sequence: TGTGCCAGCTCGCCGACAGGGTCCTACGAGCAGTACTTC. Translating gives CASSPTGSYEQYF.

A single count supports this clone. The chain uses TRBV7-9 and TRBJ2-1, with D perhaps TRBD1 or TRBD2 (5 bases each). Trimming took off 5 bases at V and 9 bases at J, with 11 bases between the two ends. The V gene's germline CDR1 is SEHNR and CDR2 FQNEAQ (reference sequence). The length of the CDR3 is 12 residues. CDR3: CASSPTGPEQFF. The CDR3 DNA sequence: TGTGCCAGCAGCCCTACGGGACCTGAGCAGTTCTTC.

The rearrangement links TRBV30 to TRBJ1-5, with no clear D. This CDR3 has 12 residues. The V gene lost 1 base and the J gene lost 3 bases, with 4 bases spanning the gap. CDR1 and CDR2 (germline): GTSNPN, SVGIG (reference sequence). This CDR3 is CAWSALNQPQHF. CDR3 nucleotides: TGTGCCTGGAGTGCACTCAATCAGCCCCAGCATTTT.

This chain connects TRBV11-2 to TRBJ2-7, with unresolved D. Germline CDR1 reads SGHAT; CDR2 reads FQNNGV. Trimming stripped 0 bases from V and 2 bases from J, with 11 bases between. The CDR3 is made up of 15 amino acids. The CDR3 spells CASSLEVDGTYEQYF. The CDR3 coding sequence is TGTGCCAGCAGCTTAGAGGTCGACGGAACCTACGAGCAGTACTTC.

The CDR3 sequence is CASSPGGGGYEQYF. The CDR3 nucleotides are TGTGCCAGCAGTCCAGGGGGGGGAGGCTACGAGCAGTACTTC. The chain carries TRBV7-2 and TRBJ2-7; D is perhaps TRBD1 or TRBD2 (7 bases each). There are 14 residues in the CDR3. V lost 6 bases to trimming and J lost 3 bases, with 15 bases between them. Looked up from germline, CDR1 is SGHTA and CDR2 is FQGNSA.

This chain connects TRBV6-5 to TRBJ2-7; maybe TRBD1 (6 bases). Looked up from germline, CDR1 is MNHEY and CDR2 is SVGAGI. CDR3 length equals 13 residues. V dropped 7 bases and J dropped 3 bases, with 13 bases sitting between them. DNA for the CDR3: TGTGCCAGCAATTGGGACAAAAACTACGAGCAGTACTTC. It yields the protein CASNWDKNYEQYF.

The chain employs TRBV28 and TRBJ2-7; 12 bases fit TRBD2. The V segment lost 4 bases and the J segment 3 bases; nucleotides outside the gene matches: 10. Germline V gene data show CDR1 as MDHEN and CDR2 as SYDVKM. The CDR3 is 17 residues long. CDR3 sequence reads: CASSSTSGSTSFYEQYF. CDR3 bases: TGTGCCAGCAGTTCGACTAGCGGGAGTACCTCCTTCTACGAGCAGTACTTC.

The chain combines TRBV5-4 with TRBJ2-1, with a weak D call TRBD1 (5 bases). Trimming took 0 bases from V and 8 from J, leaving 12 bases between them. CDR1 is SGHNT and CDR2 is YYREEE in the germline V gene (reference sequence). The CDR3 loop spans 14 amino acids. CDR3 DNA: TGTGCCAGCAGCTTGGGTCAGGGAAAGGATGAGCAGTTCTTC. It yields the protein CASSLGQGKDEQFF.

The chain combines TRBV27 with TRBJ2-7, with D possibly being TRBD1 (5 bases). CDR1 and CDR2 from the germline V gene are MNHEY and SMNVEV (reference sequence). V gave up 10 bases and J gave up 1 base, with 20 bases separating them. The CDR3 runs to 15 residues. DNA of the CDR3: TGTGCCACAGCTTTGTGGGGCGGCCGATCCTACGAGCAGTACTTC. It codes for CATALWGGRSYEQYF.

This clone appeared a single time. This chain links TRBV2 with TRBJ2-7; D call uncertain. The CDR3 sequence is 11 residues long. Looked up from germline, CDR1 is SNHLY and CDR2 is FYNNEI. V lost 8 bases, J lost 6 bases, and 11 bases lay in between. CDR3: CASSFVSEQYF. DNA for the CDR3: TGTGCCAGCTCTTTCGTTTCCGAGCAGTACTTC.

CDR3 protein: CASSLGGWAPSSEAFF. DNA of the CDR3: TGTGCCAGCAGTTTAGGGGGCTGGGCCCCTTCCTCTGAAGCTTTCTTT. V usage is TRBV28 and J usage is TRBJ1-1; D perhaps matches TRBD1 (6 bases). The V end was cut by 2 bases, the J end by 6 bases, with 19 bases between. The CDR3 covers 16 residues. Germline lookup yields CDR1 MDHEN and CDR2 SYDVKM.

V gene TRBV29-1 combines with J gene TRBJ2-1; D uncertain. V was trimmed by 4 bases and J by 0 bases, leaving 10 bases between them. CDR3 size: 14 residues. Per germline, CDR1 SQVTM and CDR2 ANQGSEA. The CDR3 coding sequence is TGCAGCGTTGTAGGGCCTAGCTCCTACAATGAGCAGTTCTTC. Translating gives CSVVGPSSYNEQFF.

The chain recombines TRBV6-1 with TRBJ2-7; D is uncertain. The CDR3 runs to 14 residues. V shed 5 bases and J shed 3 bases, with 14 bases lying between them. CDR1 and CDR2 (germline): MNHNS, SASEGT. CDR3 sequence reads: CASSSRSLHYEQYF. For the CDR3, the DNA is TGTGCCAGCAGTTCCCGCAGTCTGCACTACGAGCAGTACTTC.